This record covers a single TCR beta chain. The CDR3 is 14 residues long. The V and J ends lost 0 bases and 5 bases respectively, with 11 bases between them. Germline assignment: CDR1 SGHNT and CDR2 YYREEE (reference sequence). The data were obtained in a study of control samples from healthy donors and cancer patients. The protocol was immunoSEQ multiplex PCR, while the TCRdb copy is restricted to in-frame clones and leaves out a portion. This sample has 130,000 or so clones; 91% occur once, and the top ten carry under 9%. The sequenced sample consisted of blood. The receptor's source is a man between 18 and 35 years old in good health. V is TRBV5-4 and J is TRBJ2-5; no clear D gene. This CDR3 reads CASSLDPARETQYF. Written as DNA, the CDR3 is TGTGCCAGCAGCTTGGATCCTGCTCGGGAGACCCAGTACTTC. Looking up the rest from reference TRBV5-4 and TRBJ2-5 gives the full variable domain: ETGVTQSPTHLIKTRGQQVTLRCSSQSGHNTVSWYQQALGQGPQFIFQYYREEENGRGNFPPRFSGLQFPNYSSELNVNALELDDSALYLCASSLDPARETQYFGPGTRLLVL.